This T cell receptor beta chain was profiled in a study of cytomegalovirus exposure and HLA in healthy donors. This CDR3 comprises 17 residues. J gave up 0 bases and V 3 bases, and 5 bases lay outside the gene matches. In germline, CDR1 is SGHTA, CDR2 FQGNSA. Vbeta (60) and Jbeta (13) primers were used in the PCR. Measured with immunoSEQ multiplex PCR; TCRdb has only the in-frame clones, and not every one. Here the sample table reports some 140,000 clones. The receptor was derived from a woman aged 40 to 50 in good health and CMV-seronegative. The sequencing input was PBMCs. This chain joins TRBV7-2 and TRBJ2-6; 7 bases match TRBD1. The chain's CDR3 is CASSFGTVASGANVLTF. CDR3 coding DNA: TGTGCCAGCAGCTTTGGGACAGTAGCCTCTGGGGCCAACGTCCTGACTTTC.